These 18 T cell receptor beta chains originate from one sample sequenced in a study of cytomegalovirus exposure and HLA in healthy donors. The PCR employed 60 Vbeta primers together with 13 Jbeta primers. Data came from immunoSEQ multiplex PCR; TCRdb stores just in-frame clones and leaves some out. The top ten hold roughly 7.6% of the sample, which has roughly 180,000 clones, 75% seen once. The sequencing sample was made of PBMCs. The receptors here all came from a woman aged 35 to 49 in good health and CMV-seropositive.

V and J are TRBV14 and TRBJ2-1; 7 nucleotides align to TRBD2. V gave up 0 bases and J gave up 6 bases; unmatched junction bases: 5. The CDR3 is made up of 15 amino acids. Germline CDR1 is SGHDN and CDR2 is FVKESK. The CDR3 bases are TGTGCCAGCAGCCAAGACAGGACTAGGGGCAATGAGCAGTTCTTC. The encoded protein is CASSQDRTRGNEQFF.

The V call is TRBV28, the J call TRBJ1-1, with 11 bases matching TRBD1. With 6 bases clipped from V and 1 base from J, the junction kept 4 bases outside the gene matches. Germline loops: CDR1 MDHEN, CDR2 SYDVKM. The CDR3 loop spans 15 amino acids. The CDR3 is CASSRDRGKNTEAFF. CDR3 in DNA: TGTGCCAGCAGCCGGGACAGGGGGAAGAACACTGAAGCTTTCTTT. The variable domain in full, completed from reference TRBV28 and TRBJ1-1, reads DVKVTQSSRYLVKRTGEKVFLECVQDMDHENMFWYRQDPGLGLRLIYFSYDVKMKEKGDIPEGYSVSREKKERFSLILESASTNQTSMYLCASSRDRGKNTEAFFGQGTRLTVV.

The rearrangement joins TRBV28 to TRBJ1-2; the D gene is possibly TRBD1 (6 bases). With 4 bases removed from V and 0 bases from J, the gap between germline ends came to 24 bases. This CDR3 spans 19 amino acids. The germline V gene encodes CDR1 MDHEN and CDR2 SYDVKM. The CDR3 is CASSYLLGGTPSPNYGYTF. In DNA form, the CDR3 reads TGTGCCAGCAGTTACCTACTAGGGGGAACCCCGTCACCTAACTATGGCTACACCTTC.

V gene TRBV7-9 combines with J gene TRBJ1-3; TRBD1 matches 9 bases. Germline CDR1 and CDR2: SEHNR and FQNEAQ (reference sequence). J was trimmed by 0 bases and V by 5 bases; bases with no gene match: 5. This CDR3 comprises 16 residues. The CDR3 coding sequence is TGTGCCAGCAGCGAAGGACAGGGGAGCTCTGGAAACACCATATATTTT. Translating gives CASSEGQGSSGNTIYF.

CDR3 in DNA: TGTGCCAGCTCACCACTCCAGGGTCCGGAGACCCAGTACTTC. Amino acids: CASSPLQGPETQYF. The V call is TRBV18, the J call TRBJ2-5, with D tentatively TRBD1 (5 bases). In germline, CDR1 is KGHSH, CDR2 LQKENI. The CDR3 has 14 residues. V was cut by 1 base and J by 5 bases, with 11 bases left in between.

This clone was counted a few times. This chain joins TRBV28 and TRBJ2-7, with TRBD1 as a possible D gene (6 bases). This CDR3 region has 16 residues. The germline V gene encodes CDR1 MDHEN and CDR2 SYDVKM. V was trimmed by 5 bases and J by 1 base, leaving 18 bases between them. The CDR3 DNA reads TGTGCCAGCAGTCTCTATCAGGGGACGCCGTCCTACGAGCAGTACTTC. Its protein is CASSLYQGTPSYEQYF. Supplemented by reference TRBV28 and TRBJ2-7, the full variable domain reads DVKVTQSSRYLVKRTGEKVFLECVQDMDHENMFWYRQDPGLGLRLIYFSYDVKMKEKGDIPEGYSVSREKKERFSLILESASTNQTSMYLCASSLYQGTPSYEQYFGPGTRLTVT.

The genes are TRBV9 and TRBJ2-1; TRBD2 aligns across 7 bases. Germline values: CDR1 SGDLS, CDR2 YYNGEE. The CDR3 totals 18 residues. Trimming took 4 bases from V and 0 from J; bases not matched to a gene: 13. The DNA of the CDR3 is TGTGCCAGCAGCAGGAGAGGTGGGGGGGTAAGCTCCTACAATGAGCAGTTCTTC. It yields the protein CASSRRGGGVSSYNEQFF.

This chain joins TRBV6-5 and TRBJ2-1, with TRBD2 matching 7 bases. Germline CDR1 MNHEY, CDR2 SVGAGI. The trim removed 4 bases at V and 8 bases at J, leaving 14 bases unmatched. The length of the CDR3 is 16 residues. The CDR3 loop is CASSSYSGWALDEQFF. The CDR3 DNA reads TGTGCCAGCAGTTCCTATAGCGGGTGGGCCCTCGATGAGCAGTTCTTC.

The chain links TRBV28 to TRBJ1-1, with 9 bases aligning to TRBD1. There are 15 residues in the CDR3. Germline CDR1 is MDHEN and CDR2 is SYDVKM. V lost 2 bases to trimming and J lost 9 bases; unmatched junction nucleotides: 10. As DNA, the CDR3 is TGTGCCAGCAGTTTACCCCCGGGACAGGGATGTCAAGCTTTCTTT. This translates into CASSLPPGQGCQAFF. Full variable domain (missing parts from reference TRBV28 and TRBJ1-1): DVKVTQSSRYLVKRTGEKVFLECVQDMDHENMFWYRQDPGLGLRLIYFSYDVKMKEKGDIPEGYSVSREKKERFSLILESASTNQTSMYLCASSLPPGQGCQAFFGQGTRLTVV.

V and J are TRBV27 and TRBJ2-5, with TRBD1 matching 7 bases. The CDR3 is 14 amino acids. Germline V gives CDR1 MNHEY, CDR2 SMNVEV (reference sequence). The V and J ends lost 3 bases and 5 bases, in that order; junction bases with no gene match: 6. CDR3 in amino acids: CASSFLGGEETQYF. DNA for the CDR3: TGTGCCAGCAGTTTTTTAGGGGGCGAGGAGACCCAGTACTTC.

The chain joins TRBV5-1 to TRBJ2-1; 12 nucleotides line up with TRBD2. The CDR3 runs to 14 residues. The trim removed 5 bases at V and 7 bases at J, leaving 4 bases unmatched. Germline loops: CDR1 SGHRS, CDR2 YFSETQ. The CDR3 DNA reads TGCGCCAGCAGACTAGCGGGGGGAGTGAATGAGCAGTTCTTC. This gives the protein CASRLAGGVNEQFF. The whole variable domain, filled in from reference TRBV5-1 and TRBJ2-1, reads KAGVTQTPRYLIKTRGQQVTLSCSPISGHRSVSWYQQTPGQGLQFLFEYFSETQRNKGNFPGRFSGRQFSNSRSEMNVSTLELGDSALYLCASRLAGGVNEQFFGPGTRLTVL.

This chain joins TRBV18 and TRBJ2-7; 7 bases align to TRBD1. The CDR3 is 14 amino acids. Germline V gene lookup returns CDR1 KGHSH and CDR2 LQKENI. V was clipped by 2 bases and J by 6 bases; unmatched bases: 7. CDR3 DNA sequence: TGTGCCAGCTCACCAACGACAGGGACGGGCGAGCAGTACTTC. This translates into CASSPTTGTGEQYF.

This clone appeared a single time. The J gene is TRBJ2-5, the V gene TRBV5-4, with 14 bases fitting TRBD2. The CDR3 length is 15 residues. The J segment lost 4 bases and the V segment lost 4 bases, leaving 3 bases of the junction unmatched. Germline V gene sequence: CDR1 SGHNT, CDR2 YYREEE (reference sequence). The CDR3 loop is CASSGGTSGRETQYF. The DNA of the CDR3 is TGTGCCAGCAGCGGAGGGACTAGCGGGAGAGAGACCCAGTACTTC.

The J gene is TRBJ2-5, the V gene TRBV25-1, with D unresolved. Per germline, CDR1 MGHDK and CDR2 SYGVNS. Trimming left V 4 bases short and J 2 bases short, with 11 bases between. CDR3 length: 14 amino acids. DNA of the CDR3: TGTGCCAGCAGTGCCTCTACTGAACAAGAGACCCAGTACTTC. Residues: CASSASTEQETQYF.

The V and J genes are TRBV28 and TRBJ2-5, with D possibly TRBD1 on 7 matching bases. Germline assignment: CDR1 MDHEN and CDR2 SYDVKM. The CDR3 length is 13 residues. The V end lost 7 bases, the J end lost 6 bases, and 15 bases lay between the germline ends. CDR3 DNA sequence: TGTGCCAGCACCAGGGGGGTTCGGAAGACCCAGTACTTC. Translated: CASTRGVRKTQYF.

The V gene is TRBV7-3, the J gene TRBJ2-7; 7 bases fit TRBD1. Germline-derived CDR1 and CDR2 are SGHTA and FQGTGA. J was trimmed by 6 bases and V by 5 bases; bases with no gene match: 13. The CDR3 sequence is 15 residues long. The DNA for the CDR3 is TGTGCCAGCAGCGACAGACAGGGTAGGATTATCGAGCAGTACTTC. Protein product: CASSDRQGRIIEQYF. Looking up the rest from reference TRBV7-3 and TRBJ2-7 gives the full variable domain: GAGVSQTPSNKVTEKGKYVELRCDPISGHTALYWYRQSLGQGPEFLIYFQGTGAADDSGLPNDRFFAVRPEGSVSTLKIQRTERGDSAVYLCASSDRQGRIIEQYFGPGTRLTVT.

The chain joins TRBV5-5 to TRBJ2-7, with TRBD2 matching over 7 bases. Germline CDR1 reads SGHKS; CDR2 reads YYEKEE (reference sequence). The CDR3 extends over 15 amino acids. Trimming cost V 4 bases and J 0 bases; bases outside gene matches: 7. CDR3 coding DNA: TGTGCCAGCAGCCTCGGGGGGAGGGACTCCTACGAGCAGTACTTC. It is translated as CASSLGGRDSYEQYF. Full variable domain (remainder filled in from reference TRBV5-5 and TRBJ2-7): DAGVTQSPTHLIKTRGQQVTLRCSPISGHKSVSWYQQVLGQGPQFIFQYYEKEERGRGNFPDRFSARQFPNYSSELNVNALLLGDSALYLCASSLGGRDSYEQYFGPGTRLTVT.

The chain couples TRBV28 to TRBJ1-2; 9 nucleotides align to TRBD1. The CDR3 sequence is 15 residues long. Germline V gene lookup returns CDR1 MDHEN and CDR2 SYDVKM. V was clipped by 3 bases and J by 7 bases; unmatched bases: 9. The CDR3 is CASSFPGQGVFGYTF. As DNA, the CDR3 is TGTGCCAGCAGTTTTCCGGGACAGGGAGTTTTTGGCTACACCTTC.